A single sample gave rise to the 17 T cell receptor beta chains below, sequenced in a study of T cells in Graves' hyperthyroidism and ophthalmopathy. TCR beta CDR3 sequences were amplified from RNA transcripts. The study used the HTBI primer set for a first-round RT-PCR of the TCR CDR3. TCRdb processed the multiplex PCR reads anew with MiXCR; each CDR3 protein has one entry. Of 600,000 to 900,000 distinct CDR3 sequences in the sample, about a sixth were seen once. The sample was blood. All receptors derive from a man aged 18-30 years with Graves' hyperthyroidism.

There are a few counts of this clonotype. CDR3 region: CASSFGQGYTGELFF. CDR3 coding DNA: TGTGCCAGCAGTTTCGGACAGGGGTACACCGGGGAGCTGTTTTTT. The chain links TRBV7-9 to TRBJ2-2; 9 nucleotides line up with TRBD1. Germline lookup yields CDR1 SEHNR and CDR2 FQNEAQ (reference sequence). The CDR3 spans 15 residues. V was pared by 6 bases and J by 3 bases, with 5 bases of the junction left unmatched.

A note on this clonotype: It may be a read error: a sequence one base away is much more abundant. The genes are TRBV30 and TRBJ2-1; no firm D call. V was trimmed by 4 bases and J by 2 bases, leaving 12 bases between them. The CDR3 contains 14 residues. Germline V gives CDR1 GTSNPN, CDR2 SVGIG (reference sequence). Written as DNA, the CDR3 is TGTGCCTGGACCACGGTGCTTACCTACAATGAGCAGTTCTTC. Its protein is CAWTTVLTYNEQFF.

This clonotype came up many times. The rearrangement uses TRBV20-1 and TRBJ2-7; 9 positions agree with TRBD2. The CDR3 spans 15 residues. In germline, CDR1 is DFQATT, CDR2 SNEGSKA (reference sequence). J gave up 2 bases and V 2 bases, and 7 bases lay outside the gene matches. CDR3 in DNA: TGCAGTGCTAGAACTCTAGCGGGAACAACCTACGAGCAGTACTTC. Its protein is CSARTLAGTTYEQYF.

This clonotype was counted at least ten times. The rearrangement joins TRBV6-1 to TRBJ1-5; D may be TRBD1 (5 bases). Trimming took off 1 base at V and 0 bases at J, with 10 bases between the two ends. CDR3 size: 16 residues. The germline V gene has CDR1 MNHNS and CDR2 SASEGT. The CDR3, as DNA: TGTGCCAGCAGTGAAGAGAGGGGCGCTAGCAATCAGCCCCAGCATTTT. It yields the protein CASSEERGASNQPQHF.

This chain connects TRBV29-1 to TRBJ1-5, with D possibly being TRBD1 (5 bases). The germline V gene has CDR1 SQVTM and CDR2 ANQGSEA. The CDR3 is 12 amino acids. Trimming took off 3 bases at V and 6 bases at J, with 9 bases between the two ends. DNA for the CDR3: TGCAGCGTTGAGAGGGGTCGTCAGCCCCAGCATTTT. Amino acid sequence: CSVERGRQPQHF. Together with reference TRBV29-1 and TRBJ1-5, the CDR3 gives the full variable domain: SAVISQKPSRDICQRGTSLTIQCQVDSQVTMMFWYRQQPGQSLTLIATANQGSEATYESGFVIDKFPISRPNLTFSTLTVSNMSPEDSSIYLCSVERGRQPQHFGDGTRLSIL.

This clonotype has at least ten counts. This rearrangement joins TRBV7-8 to TRBJ2-1, with unresolved D. The length of the CDR3 is 16 residues. Trimming removed 4 bases at V and 0 bases at J, with 13 bases between. The germline V gene encodes CDR1 SGHVS and CDR2 FQNEAQ. The CDR3 loop reads CASSSRQRHSYNEQFF. CDR3 in DNA: TGTGCCAGCAGCTCCCGGCAGAGACACTCCTACAATGAGCAGTTCTTC.

To note about this clonotype: Possible read error: a much larger clone is one base away. J is TRBJ1-2 and V is TRBV15, with TRBD1 matching over 9 bases. The germline V gene encodes CDR1 LNHNV and CDR2 YYDKDF (reference sequence). This CDR3 has 18 residues. Trimming at V came to 3 bases and at J to 2 bases, leaving 13 bases not matched to a gene. The CDR3, as DNA: TGTGCCACCAGCAGCCTTCCCGGGACAGGGCGGCGAAACTATGGCTACACCTTC. It translates to CATSSLPGTGRRNYGYTF.

The V and J genes are TRBV6-5 and TRBJ2-1, with D perhaps matching TRBD2 (6 bases). V was cut by 2 bases and J by 8 bases, with 16 bases left in between. Germline V gene sequence: CDR1 MNHEY, CDR2 SVGAGI. The CDR3 is 15 residues long. CDR3 nucleotides: TGTGCCAGCAGTTACGACGCTAGCGACTGGGATGAGCAGTTCTTC. Its protein is CASSYDASDWDEQFF.

This clonotype occurred many times. The V gene is TRBV6-1, the J gene TRBJ2-2, with 7 bases that match TRBD2. Germline trimming cut 7 bases from V and 6 bases from J; bases unmatched to any gene: 5. This CDR3 comprises 13 residues. Germline values: CDR1 MNHNS, CDR2 SASEGT. CDR3 in amino acids: CASTSGNPGELFF. The CDR3, as DNA: TGTGCCAGCACCAGCGGGAATCCCGGGGAGCTGTTTTTT.

This clonotype was seen ten or more times. This chain joins TRBV12-3 or TRBV12-4 and TRBJ2-3, with D possibly being TRBD2 (6 bases). CDR3 length: 14 residues. Trimming removed 6 bases from V and 0 bases from J, with 10 bases in between. CDR3 protein: CASRAGGSTDTQYF. The CDR3 region has the DNA TGTGCCAGCAGAGCCGGGGGAAGCACAGATACGCAGTATTTT.

This clonotype was recorded at least ten times. This chain connects TRBV30 to TRBJ1-5, with D unclear. Germline V gene data show CDR1 as GTSNPN and CDR2 as SVGIG (reference sequence). The CDR3 length is 13 residues. V lost 1 base and J lost 6, with 10 bases in between. CDR3 amino acids: CAWSESFGQPQHF. The DNA for the CDR3 is TGTGCCTGGAGTGAATCCTTCGGTCAGCCCCAGCATTTT.

In regard to this clonotype: A much larger clone lies one base from this, so it may be a read error. The conserved final phenylalanine or tryptophan is absent from the CDR3, which likely points to a read error. The V gene is TRBV2, the J gene TRBJ2-2; D is uncertain. The germline V and J ends were trimmed by 2 bases and 2 bases, with 9 bases remaining between them. The V gene's germline CDR1 is SNHLY and CDR2 FYNNEI. The CDR3 consists of 15 residues. The CDR3 DNA reads TGTGCCAGCAGTGAATGGCAGAGTAACACCGGGGAGCTGTTTTCT. Translated: CASSEWQSNTGELFS.

This clonotype showed up many times. The DNA of the CDR3 is TGTGCCAGCAGTCCCGGGGGGGAGGCCACGCTCAACTATGGCTACACCTTC. This translates into CASSPGGEATLNYGYTF. The chain links TRBV28 to TRBJ1-2, with D maybe TRBD1 (5 bases). The ends were cut back, 5 bases at V and 2 bases at J, with 21 bases in the middle. Germline-derived CDR1 and CDR2 are MDHEN and SYDVKM. The CDR3 is 17 amino acids.

In this sample, this clonotype turned up many times. The chain has TRBV6-1 and TRBJ1-1; D is unresolved. The CDR3 is 13 amino acids. V dropped 8 bases and J dropped 11 bases, with 21 bases sitting between them. From germline, CDR1 is MNHNS and CDR2 SASEGT. This CDR3 reads CASSIPLNLQAFF. For the CDR3, the DNA is TGTGCCAGCTCGATCCCCCTCAACCTTCAGGCTTTCTTT.

The J gene is TRBJ2-1, the V gene TRBV6-1; TRBD1 is a possible D gene (5 bases). The CDR3 runs to 16 residues. Germline CDR1 and CDR2: MNHNS and SASEGT. V dropped 6 bases and J dropped 7 bases, with 22 bases sitting between them. The CDR3 nucleotides read TGTGCCAGCAGGCAGGTGAAGGCAGGGTATGGAAATGAGCAGTTCTTC. Amino acids: CASRQVKAGYGNEQFF.

This clonotype was detected many times. The rearrangement links TRBV12-3 or TRBV12-4 to TRBJ2-7; TRBD1 agrees at 8 bases. V lost 5 bases to trimming and J lost 2 bases; unmatched junction nucleotides: 5. This CDR3 is 14 amino acids long. As DNA, the CDR3 is TGTGCCAGCAGTCACGGGACAGGCCCCTACGAGCAGTACTTC. Amino acid sequence: CASSHGTGPYEQYF.

This clonotype was observed at least ten times. The V gene is TRBV7-2, the J gene TRBJ2-7, with 7 bases identical to TRBD1. The CDR3 is 14 amino acids. Germline V CDR1 and CDR2: SGHTA, FQGNSA. Trimming at V came to 1 base and at J to 7 bases, leaving 7 bases not matched to a gene. The CDR3 here is CASSLGQGVGEQYF. The CDR3 DNA reads as TGTGCCAGCAGCTTAGGCCAGGGGGTAGGAGAGCAGTACTTC.